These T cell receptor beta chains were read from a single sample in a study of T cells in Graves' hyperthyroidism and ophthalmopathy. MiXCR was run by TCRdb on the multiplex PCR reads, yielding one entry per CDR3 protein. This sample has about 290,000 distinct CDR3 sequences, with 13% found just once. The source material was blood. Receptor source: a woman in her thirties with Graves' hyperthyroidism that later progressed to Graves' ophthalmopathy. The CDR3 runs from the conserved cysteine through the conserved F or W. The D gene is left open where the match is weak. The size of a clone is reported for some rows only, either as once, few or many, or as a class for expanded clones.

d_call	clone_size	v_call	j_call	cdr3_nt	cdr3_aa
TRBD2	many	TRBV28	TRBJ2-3	TGTGCCAGCAGTTTAGGGCTAGCGGATACCTCAGATACGCAGTATTTT	CASSLGLADTSDTQYF
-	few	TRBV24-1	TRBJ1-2	TGTGCCACCCAAGGGGTCGAGGGCTACACCTTC	CATQGVEGYTF
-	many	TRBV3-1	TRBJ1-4	TGTGCCAGCAGCCAAGTCGTTAATGAAAAACTGTTTTTT	CASSQVVNEKLFF
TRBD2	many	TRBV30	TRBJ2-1	TGTGCCTGGATACTAGCGGGCCGAAATGAGCAGTTCTTC	CAWILAGRNEQFF
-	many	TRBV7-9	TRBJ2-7	TGTGCCAGTTGGGGGGGCGAAAGGGTCAACGAGCAGTACTTC	CASWGGERVNEQYF
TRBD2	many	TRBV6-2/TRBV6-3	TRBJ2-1	TGTGCCAGCAGTCCTAGCGGGAGGTTGAATGAGCAGTTCTTC	CASSPSGRLNEQFF
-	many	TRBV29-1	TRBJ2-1	TGCAGCGTTGTTAGTTTTTGGAATGAGCAGTTCTTC	CSVVSFWNEQFF
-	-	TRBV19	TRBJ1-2	TGTGCCAGTAGCGTCGGGGGAGGCGGACTCCAAAGACATTATGGCTACACCTTC	CASSVGGGGLQRHYGYTF
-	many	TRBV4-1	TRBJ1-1	TGCGCCAGCAGCTCTCGGACAGACATGAACACTGAAGCTTTCTTT	CASSSRTDMNTEAFF
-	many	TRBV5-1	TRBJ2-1	TGCGCCAGCAGCCCGGATGGGACAGAGCAGTTCTTC	CASSPDGTEQFF
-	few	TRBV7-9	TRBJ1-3	TGTGCCAGCGGCCGGGATCTAAGCTCTGGAAACACCATATATTTT	CASGRDLSSGNTIYF
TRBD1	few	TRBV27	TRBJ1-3	TGTGCCAGCAGTGAGAGGACAGGGGAGGGAAACACCATATATTTT	CASSERTGEGNTIYF
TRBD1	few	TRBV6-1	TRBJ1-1	TGTGCCAGCCAAGCAGGGGGTCACACTGAAGCTTTCTTT	CASQAGGHTEAFF
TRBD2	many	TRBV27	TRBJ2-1	TGTGCCAGCAGTTGGTCGAGCGGGAGTCTCTATGAGCAGTTCTTC	CASSWSSGSLYEQFF